Listed below are T cell receptor beta chains from one sample, sequenced in a study of molecular identifiers for immune sequencing clone quantification. MiXCR, run by TCRdb on the PCR reads, gives a single entry per CDR3 protein. The sample lists over 550,000 distinct CDR3 sequences; 25% were seen once. Sequencing was carried out using naive CD8+ T cells from blood, with Jurkat cell RNA spiked in. The receptors were sampled from a human donor in good health. Some libraries in this study had Jurkat cell RNA spiked in. CDR3s include the opening cysteine and the closing phenylalanine or tryptophan. The order of the fields is J gene, V gene, CDR3 protein.

j_gene: TRBJ1-3
v_gene: TRBV5-6
CDR3aa: CASSGKEDSLNSGNTIYF

j_gene: TRBJ1-1
v_gene: TRBV29-1
CDR3aa: CSVTETGEAFF

j_gene: TRBJ2-5
v_gene: TRBV4-1
CDR3aa: CVSSQDWGSPLETQYF

j_gene: TRBJ2-3
v_gene: TRBV19
CDR3aa: CASSNRTGFPPDTQYF

j_gene: TRBJ1-2
v_gene: TRBV7-9
CDR3aa: CASSPDRAGYTF

j_gene: TRBJ2-5
v_gene: TRBV5-1
CDR3aa: CASSWRMPYQETQYF

j_gene: TRBJ1-4
v_gene: TRBV12-3/TRBV12-4
CDR3aa: CASSSGRGALTNEKLFF

j_gene: TRBJ2-3
v_gene: TRBV28
CDR3aa: CASSSLAGDVDTQYF

j_gene: TRBJ2-7
v_gene: TRBV30
CDR3aa: CAWSTGDKSYEQYF

j_gene: TRBJ1-5
v_gene: TRBV15
CDR3aa: CATSRVRGETQPQHF

j_gene: TRBJ1-2
v_gene: TRBV7-8
CDR3aa: CASSQWTGGYGYTF

j_gene: TRBJ2-3
v_gene: TRBV20-1
CDR3aa: CSARETGLSTDTQYF

j_gene: TRBJ2-3
v_gene: TRBV18
CDR3aa: CASSPPEGMGTDTQYF

j_gene: TRBJ1-1
v_gene: TRBV10-3
CDR3aa: CAISGGHQNTEAFF

j_gene: TRBJ1-5
v_gene: TRBV12-2
CDR3aa: CASRPSTGKKYSNQPQHF

j_gene: TRBJ2-3
v_gene: TRBV20-1
CDR3aa: CSAVLVAVHKGTDTQYF

j_gene: TRBJ2-3
v_gene: TRBV4-3
CDR3aa: CASSQDALADTTDTQYF

j_gene: TRBJ2-7
v_gene: TRBV3-1
CDR3aa: CASGRLAGQNWEQYF